Listed here are 10 T cell receptor beta chains from one sample, sequenced in a study of shared clonotypes between healthy human individuals. The method was immunoSEQ multiplex PCR; TCRdb's version includes in-frame clones alone and lacks a portion of them. The sample has 2 million to 2.5 million clones; under 97% are singletons. The sequenced material came from naive CD4+ T cells sorted from blood. The subset here: CD45RA+ positively selected. These receptors originate from a man younger than 35 in good health.

Comments on this clone: At one end the junction does not follow the germline gene, possibly because of a read error. The genes are TRBV7-7 and TRBJ1-6; a weak D match, TRBD1 (5 bases). The V gene's germline CDR1 is SSHAT and CDR2 FNYEAQ (reference sequence). The CDR3 extends over 16 amino acids. CDR3 in amino acids: CASRPLIGAENSPLHF. DNA for the CDR3: TGTGCTAGCAGGCCCCTAATTGGGGCGGAAAATTCACCCCTCCACTTT.

The rearrangement uses TRBV6-1 and TRBJ2-7; D perhaps matches TRBD1 (6 bases). The CDR3 is 14 amino acids. Per the germline V gene, CDR1 is MNHNS and CDR2 is SASEGT. V gave up 6 bases and J gave up 2 bases, with 14 bases separating them. CDR3 sequence reads: CASSVTGSPYEQYF. CDR3 coding DNA: TGTGCCAGCAGCGTCACAGGGTCCCCCTACGAGCAGTACTTC.

The J gene is TRBJ1-3, the V gene TRBV5-6, with 10 bases identical to TRBD1. The germline V gene has CDR1 SGHDT and CDR2 YYEEEE. Trimming took 1 base from V and 6 from J; bases not matched to a gene: 10. This CDR3 has 17 residues. The CDR3 coding sequence is TGTGCCAGCAGCTTGCAGGCCCGGGACAGGGGAAAAAACACCATATATTTT. Its translation is CASSLQARDRGKNTIYF.

This clone is a singleton in its sample. The rearrangement links TRBV28 to TRBJ1-2; tentatively, D is TRBD1 (6 bases). The CDR3 loop spans 15 amino acids. Trimming took off 7 bases at V and 5 bases at J, with 20 bases between the two ends. The germline V gene has CDR1 MDHEN and CDR2 SYDVKM. The CDR3 region is CASTRRGTRIYGYTF. CDR3 sequence (DNA): TGTGCCAGCACCCGCCGGGGGACACGGATTTATGGCTACACCTTC.

The chain recombines TRBV9 with TRBJ2-5; 14 nucleotides align to TRBD2. Germline V gene sequence: CDR1 SGDLS, CDR2 YYNGEE. With 4 bases clipped from V and 0 bases from J, the junction kept 2 bases outside the gene matches. CDR3 size: 16 residues. The CDR3, as DNA: TGTGCCAGCAGCAAGGGACTAGCGGGGGACCAAGAGACCCAGTACTTC. Protein: CASSKGLAGDQETQYF.

CDR3: CAWSPDSGTQYF. CDR3 sequence (DNA): TGTGCCTGGAGTCCGGATAGCGGAACCCAGTACTTC. This rearrangement joins TRBV30 to TRBJ2-5, with TRBD2 as a possible D gene (6 bases). V was pared by 2 bases and J by 8 bases, with 12 bases between. This CDR3 spans 12 amino acids. In germline, CDR1 is GTSNPN, CDR2 SVGIG (reference sequence).

The chain couples TRBV11-2 to TRBJ2-3, with TRBD2 identical over 15 bases. The J segment lost 6 bases and the V segment lost 1 base, leaving 8 bases of the junction unmatched. The CDR3 spans 18 residues. From germline, CDR1 is SGHAT and CDR2 FQNNGV. This chain's CDR3 is CASSLGTSGGAMMDTQYF. DNA for the CDR3: TGTGCCAGCAGCTTAGGGACTAGCGGGGGGGCTATGATGGATACGCAGTATTTT. The full variable domain, in which reference TRBV11-2 and TRBJ2-3 provide the parts outside the CDR3, is EAGVAQSPRYKIIEKRQSVAFWCNPISGHATLYWYQQILGQGPKLLIQFQNNGVVDDSQLPKDRFSAERLKGVDSTLKIQPAKLEDSAVYLCASSLGTSGGAMMDTQYFGPGTRLTVL.

The chain uses TRBV19 and TRBJ2-5, with unresolved D. The V end lost 6 bases, the J end lost 4 bases, and 9 bases lay between the germline ends. Germline values: CDR1 LNHDA, CDR2 SQIVND (reference sequence). This CDR3 is built from 12 residues. The CDR3 DNA follows: TGTGCCAGTAGCGCCGTGGGAGAGACCCAGTACTTC. Translation gives CASSAVGETQYF.

V is TRBV12-5 and J is TRBJ2-1, with D possibly matching TRBD2 (5 bases). Trimming stripped 0 bases from V and 4 bases from J, with 10 bases between. CDR3 length: 15 amino acids. Per the germline V gene, CDR1 is LGHNT and CDR2 is FRNRAP. CDR3 nucleotides: TGTGCTAGTGGTTTGGTATTAGCGAAGTACAATGAGCAGTTCTTC. It codes for CASGLVLAKYNEQFF. The full variable domain, in which reference TRBV12-5 and TRBJ2-1 provide the parts outside the CDR3, is DARVTQTPRHKVTEMGQEVTMRCQPILGHNTVFWYRQTMMQGLELLAYFRNRAPLDDSGMPKDRFSAEMPDATLATLKIQPSEPRDSAVYFCASGLVLAKYNEQFFGPGTRLTVL.

The chain combines TRBV5-1 with TRBJ1-1; perhaps TRBD1 as D (5 bases). Per the germline V gene, CDR1 is SGHRS and CDR2 is YFSETQ. V was trimmed by 4 bases and J by 2 bases, leaving 15 bases between them. This CDR3 spans 15 amino acids. The CDR3 sequence is CASSATGTVNTEAFF. CDR3 nucleotides: TGCGCCAGCAGCGCTACCGGGACGGTAAACACTGAAGCTTTCTTT.